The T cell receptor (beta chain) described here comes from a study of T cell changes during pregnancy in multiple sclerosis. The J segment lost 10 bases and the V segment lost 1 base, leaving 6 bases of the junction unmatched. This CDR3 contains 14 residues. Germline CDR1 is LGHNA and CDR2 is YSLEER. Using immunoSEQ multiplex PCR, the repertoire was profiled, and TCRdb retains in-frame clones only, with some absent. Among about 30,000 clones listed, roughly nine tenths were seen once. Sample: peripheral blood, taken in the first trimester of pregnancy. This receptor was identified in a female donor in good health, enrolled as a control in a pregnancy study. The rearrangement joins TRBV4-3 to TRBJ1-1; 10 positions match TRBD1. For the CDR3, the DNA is TGCGCCAGCAGCCAAGCGGGACAGGGGATGGGAGCTTTCTTT. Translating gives CASSQAGQGMGAFF.